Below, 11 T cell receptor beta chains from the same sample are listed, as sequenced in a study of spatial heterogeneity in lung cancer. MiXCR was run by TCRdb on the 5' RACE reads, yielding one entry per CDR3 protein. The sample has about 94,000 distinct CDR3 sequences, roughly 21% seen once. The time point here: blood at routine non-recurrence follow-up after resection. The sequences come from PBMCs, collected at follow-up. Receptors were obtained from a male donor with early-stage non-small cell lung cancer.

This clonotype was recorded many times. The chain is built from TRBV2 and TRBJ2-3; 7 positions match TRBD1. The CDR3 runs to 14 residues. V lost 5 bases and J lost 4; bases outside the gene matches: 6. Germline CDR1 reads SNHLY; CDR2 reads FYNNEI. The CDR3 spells CASSNGQDSDTQYF. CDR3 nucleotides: TGTGCCAGCAGTAACGGACAGGACTCAGATACGCAGTATTTT.

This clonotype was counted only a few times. DNA for the CDR3: TGTGCCAGTAGCCTATCCCAAGGGGGCGCAGATACGCAGTATTTT. Translated, it gives CASSLSQGGADTQYF. The chain employs TRBV19 and TRBJ2-3, with 7 bases matching TRBD1. The junction had 10 bases not matched to a gene; V was cut back by 6 bases and J by 4 bases. CDR1 is LNHDA and CDR2 is SQIVND in the germline V gene (reference sequence). This CDR3 spans 15 amino acids.

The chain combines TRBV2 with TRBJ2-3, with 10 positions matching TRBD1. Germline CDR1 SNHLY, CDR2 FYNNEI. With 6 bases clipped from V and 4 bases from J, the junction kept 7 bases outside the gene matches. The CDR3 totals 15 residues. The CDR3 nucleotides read TGTGCCAGCAGCACCGGGACAGGGGCTGCAGATACGCAGTATTTT. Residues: CASSTGTGAADTQYF.

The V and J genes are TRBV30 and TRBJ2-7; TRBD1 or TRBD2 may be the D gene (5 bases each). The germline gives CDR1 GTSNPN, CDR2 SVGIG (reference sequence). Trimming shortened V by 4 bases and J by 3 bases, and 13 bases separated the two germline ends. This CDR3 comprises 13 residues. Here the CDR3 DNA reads TGTGCCTGGACCCCCGGGGCGAGCTACGAGCAGTACTTC. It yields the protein CAWTPGASYEQYF.

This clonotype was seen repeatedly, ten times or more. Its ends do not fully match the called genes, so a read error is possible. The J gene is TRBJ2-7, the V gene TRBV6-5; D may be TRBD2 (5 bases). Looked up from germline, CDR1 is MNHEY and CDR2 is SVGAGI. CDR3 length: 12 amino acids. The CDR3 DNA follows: TGTGCCAGCAGTTACACCGGACGGGAAATTAGCTTC. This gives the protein CASSYTGREISF.

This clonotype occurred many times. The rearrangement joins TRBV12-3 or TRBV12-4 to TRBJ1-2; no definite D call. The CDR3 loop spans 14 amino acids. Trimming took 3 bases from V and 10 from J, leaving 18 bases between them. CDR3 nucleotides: TGTGCCAGCAGTTTCCCGGGCCTCTATTCCCTCTACACCTTC. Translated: CASSFPGLYSLYTF.

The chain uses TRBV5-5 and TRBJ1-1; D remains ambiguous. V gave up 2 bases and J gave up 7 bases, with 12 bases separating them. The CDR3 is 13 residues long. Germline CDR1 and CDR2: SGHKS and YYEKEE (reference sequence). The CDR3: CASSLPPELEAFF. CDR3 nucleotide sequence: TGTGCCAGCAGCTTACCCCCAGAACTTGAAGCTTTCTTT.

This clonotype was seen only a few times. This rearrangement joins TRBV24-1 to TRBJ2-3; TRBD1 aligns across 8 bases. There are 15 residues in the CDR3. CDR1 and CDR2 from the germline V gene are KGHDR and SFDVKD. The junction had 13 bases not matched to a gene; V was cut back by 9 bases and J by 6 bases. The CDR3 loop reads CATGGRAGGVDTQYF. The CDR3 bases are TGTGCCACCGGGGGGCGCGCAGGGGGCGTCGATACGCAGTATTTT.

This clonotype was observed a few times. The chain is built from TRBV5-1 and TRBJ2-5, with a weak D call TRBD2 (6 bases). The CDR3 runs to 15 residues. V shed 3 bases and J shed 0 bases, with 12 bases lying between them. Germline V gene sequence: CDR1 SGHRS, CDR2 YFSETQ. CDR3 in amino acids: CASSSGLQYQETQYF. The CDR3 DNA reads TGCGCCAGCAGCTCGGGACTGCAGTACCAAGAGACCCAGTACTTC.

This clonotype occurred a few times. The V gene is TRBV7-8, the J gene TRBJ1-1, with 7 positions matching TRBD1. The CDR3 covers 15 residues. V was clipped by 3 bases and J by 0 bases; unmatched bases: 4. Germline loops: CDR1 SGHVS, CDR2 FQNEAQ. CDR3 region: CASSFGTVMNTEAFF. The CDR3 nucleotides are TGTGCCAGCAGCTTCGGGACAGTGATGAACACTGAAGCTTTCTTT.

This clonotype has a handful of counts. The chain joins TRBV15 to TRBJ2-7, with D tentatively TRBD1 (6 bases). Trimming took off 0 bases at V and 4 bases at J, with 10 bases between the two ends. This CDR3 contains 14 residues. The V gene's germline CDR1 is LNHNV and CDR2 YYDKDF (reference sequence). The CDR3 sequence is CATSRETGRYEQYF. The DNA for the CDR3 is TGTGCCACCAGCAGAGAAACAGGGCGGTACGAGCAGTACTTC.